Listed here are 31 T cell receptor beta chains from one sample, sequenced in a study of T cell repertoires in cytomegalovirus infection. Their cognate antigens are unknown. TCRdb independently ran MiXCR on the reads; one entry per CDR3 protein. The sample includes about 160,000 distinct CDR3 sequences, 20% to 25% of them seen just once. The sample in question was CD8+ T cells from cultured PBMCs, obtained from culture after CMV antigen stimulation. The origin of the receptors is a human donor in good health (CMV status not recorded). Some clones in this sample may be carry-over from other donors' samples.

J is TRBJ2-1 and V is TRBV12-3 or TRBV12-4; tentatively, D is TRBD2 (6 bases). The CDR3 sequence is 14 residues long. V was clipped by 5 bases and J by 7 bases, with 15 bases between them. CDR3 residues: CASSLGGVGNEQFF. The CDR3 DNA follows: TGTGCCAGCAGTCTCGGAGGGGTGGGTAATGAGCAGTTCTTC.

The rearrangement joins TRBV7-9 to TRBJ2-2; D perhaps matches TRBD2 (6 bases). CDR1 and CDR2 from the germline V gene are SEHNR and FQNEAQ (reference sequence). The CDR3 is 16 residues long. V lost 5 bases and J 4 bases, leaving 17 bases between the germline ends. CDR3 in amino acids: CASSPQPLTSTGELFF. The CDR3 nucleotides are TGTGCCAGCAGCCCCCAGCCCTTGACTAGCACCGGGGAGCTGTTTTTT.

This rearrangement joins TRBV12-3 or TRBV12-4 to TRBJ2-2, with a possible D match to TRBD2 (5 bases). The germline V and J ends were trimmed by 3 bases and 4 bases, with 12 bases remaining between them. CDR3 size: 15 residues. CDR3 protein: CASSFSPGSTGELFF. The CDR3 DNA reads as TGTGCCAGCAGTTTTTCCCCGGGGAGCACCGGGGAGCTGTTTTTT.

The chain carries TRBV11-2 and TRBJ2-7; the match to TRBD1 covers 7 bases. This CDR3 contains 15 residues. The V and J ends lost 5 bases and 2 bases, in that order; junction bases with no gene match: 9. From germline, CDR1 is SGHAT and CDR2 FQNNGV. The CDR3 bases are TGTGCCAGCAGCCCACCGACAGGGAGAACCTACGAGCAGTACTTC. It yields the protein CASSPPTGRTYEQYF.

This clonotype was counted a few times. This chain uses TRBV4-2 with TRBJ1-1, with unresolved D. Germline V CDR1 and CDR2: LGHNA, YNFKEQ. This CDR3 is 14 amino acids long. V was pared by 6 bases and J by 1 base, with 12 bases between. The CDR3 here is CASRQNYGNTEAFF. Written as DNA, the CDR3 is TGTGCCAGCAGACAAAACTACGGGAACACTGAAGCTTTCTTT.

This clonotype was found a few times. The genes are TRBV4-1 and TRBJ2-5, with 8 nucleotides matching TRBD1. The CDR3 loop spans 16 amino acids. Germline-derived CDR1 and CDR2 are MGHRA and YSYEKL. V lost 5 bases, J lost 5 bases, and 13 bases stayed unmatched. The CDR3 loop reads CASSGTTGEKRETQYF. Written as DNA, the CDR3 is TGCGCCAGCAGCGGCACGACAGGGGAAAAAAGGGAGACCCAGTACTTC.

This clonotype came up a few times. The V gene is TRBV2, the J gene TRBJ2-5; 7 bases are shared with TRBD2. J gave up 5 bases and V 9 bases, and 6 bases lay outside the gene matches. From germline, CDR1 is SNHLY and CDR2 FYNNEI. This CDR3 comprises 12 residues. CDR3 loop: CASPRGEETQYF. The CDR3 DNA reads as TGTGCCAGTCCCCGGGGGGAGGAGACCCAGTACTTC. Based on the CDR3 plus reference TRBV2 and TRBJ2-5, the full variable domain is EPEVTQTPSHQVTQMGQEVILRCVPISNHLYFYWYRQILGQKVEFLVSFYNNEISEKSEIFDDQFSVERPDGSNFTLKIRSTKLEDSAMYFCASPRGEETQYFGPGTRLLVL.

V gene TRBV7-6 combines with J gene TRBJ2-7, with 10 positions matching TRBD1. Germline V gene sequence: CDR1 SGHVS, CDR2 FNYEAQ. The CDR3 covers 15 residues. J lost 0 bases, V lost 5 bases, and 4 bases had no gene match. The CDR3 spells CASSATGGFSYEQYF. Here the CDR3 DNA reads TGTGCCAGCAGCGCGACAGGGGGCTTCTCCTACGAGCAGTACTTC.

This clonotype was counted a few times. The V and J genes are TRBV7-3 and TRBJ1-3; no clear D gene. V was shortened by 2 bases and J by 0 bases, with 8 bases between the two germline ends. This CDR3 contains 15 residues. The V gene's germline CDR1 is SGHTA and CDR2 FQGTGA. CDR3 loop: CASSLSPRSGNTIYF. The DNA for the CDR3 is TGTGCCAGCAGCTTATCGCCTCGCTCTGGAAACACCATATATTTT.

This chain uses TRBV12-3 or TRBV12-4 with TRBJ1-1; TRBD1 is a possible D gene (5 bases). V lost 8 bases, J lost 4 bases, and 11 bases lay in between. This CDR3 region has 12 residues. For the CDR3, the DNA is TGTGCCAGCGGGGGTCTGGGCACTGAAGCTTTCTTT. Protein sequence: CASGGLGTEAFF.

This clonotype has just a few counts. The chain employs TRBV29-1 and TRBJ1-1; no clear D. Trimming left V 6 bases short and J 6 bases short, with 23 bases between. From germline, CDR1 is SQVTM and CDR2 ANQGSEA. This CDR3 has 15 amino acids. The CDR3 DNA reads TGCAGCGTGGCCCCCTGCATTACGTGTCTCGCTGAAGCTTTCTTT. Amino acids: CSVAPCITCLAEAFF.

The V gene is TRBV7-2, the J gene TRBJ2-2, with D uncertain. Germline V lookup: CDR1 SGHTA, CDR2 FQGNSA. CDR3 size: 14 residues. V was pared by 11 bases and J by 3 bases, with 16 bases between. In nucleotides, the CDR3 is TGTGCCCGGTCGGAGAGTCCGGACACCGGGGAGCTGTTTTTT. Translation: CARSESPDTGELFF.

This clonotype was counted a few times. This chain uses TRBV12-3 or TRBV12-4 with TRBJ2-1; the D gene is possibly TRBD1 (6 bases). The CDR3 runs to 12 residues. V was cut by 6 bases and J by 8 bases, with 11 bases left in between. This CDR3 reads CASSRQVDEQFF. In DNA form, the CDR3 reads TGTGCCAGCAGCCGACAGGTCGATGAGCAGTTCTTC.

This chain uses TRBV15 with TRBJ1-3; D gene ambiguous. Germline V gene data show CDR1 as LNHNV and CDR2 as YYDKDF (reference sequence). The CDR3 is 15 amino acids. Trimming left V 3 bases short and J 0 bases short, with 9 bases between. The CDR3 DNA reads as TGTGCCACCAGCAGGGAACCCAACTCTGGAAACACCATATATTTT. Amino acid sequence: CATSREPNSGNTIYF.

This clonotype was seen more than once but under ten times. The genes are TRBV11-2 and TRBJ1-1; TRBD1 agrees at 10 bases. This CDR3 has 16 amino acids. V shed 3 bases and J 3 bases; nucleotides not matched to a gene: 7. Germline CDR1 SGHAT, CDR2 FQNNGV. CDR3 in DNA: TGTGCCAGCAGCTTCCAGACAGGGGGCGGGTACACTGAAGCTTTCTTT. This codes for CASSFQTGGGYTEAFF.

This clonotype turned up a few times. This rearrangement joins TRBV10-3 to TRBJ1-2; D possibly corresponds to TRBD1 (6 bases). V was cut by 3 bases and J by 1 base, with 9 bases left in between. Germline assignment: CDR1 ENHRY and CDR2 SYGVKD. The CDR3 has 14 amino acids. The chain's CDR3 is CAISDDRRNYGYTF. The CDR3 bases are TGTGCCATCAGTGATGACAGGCGTAACTATGGCTACACCTTC.

This clonotype has only a few counts. The genes are TRBV6-6 and TRBJ2-3; no definite D call. CDR1 and CDR2 (germline): MNHNY, SVGAGI (reference sequence). Deletions cut 2 bases from V and 0 bases from J, with 21 bases between. CDR3 length: 19 amino acids. CDR3 nucleotides: TGTGCCAGCAGTTACGGTGTCGCGGTCAGGTCCCGGAGCACAGATACGCAGTATTTT. As protein: CASSYGVAVRSRSTDTQYF.

This chain links TRBV7-2 with TRBJ1-5; D may be TRBD1 (6 bases). Trimming pared 1 base from V and 6 bases from J, leaving 19 bases between. The germline V gene encodes CDR1 SGHTA and CDR2 FQGNSA. This CDR3 region has 17 residues. CDR3 sequence: CASSLVQGNPPGQPQHF. CDR3 coding DNA: TGTGCCAGCAGCTTAGTACAGGGAAACCCCCCGGGTCAGCCCCAGCATTTT.

The rearrangement joins TRBV28 to TRBJ2-3; TRBD1 aligns across 12 bases. The ends lost 8 bases at V and 4 bases at J; junction bases unmatched: 4. Germline lookup yields CDR1 MDHEN and CDR2 SYDVKM. The CDR3 contains 14 residues. CDR3 nucleotides: TGTGCCAGCGGGGGACAGGGGGCTCCAGATACGCAGTATTTT. It is translated as CASGGQGAPDTQYF.

This clonotype was seen more than once but under ten times. The chain links TRBV12-3 or TRBV12-4 to TRBJ1-5, with D possibly TRBD1 on 5 matching bases. The CDR3 length is 15 residues. With 6 bases removed from V and 4 bases from J, the gap between germline ends came to 16 bases. The DNA of the CDR3 is TGTGCCAGCAGCGGGGGAGCCGGGGGGAATCAGCCCCAGCATTTT. Protein: CASSGGAGGNQPQHF.

The rearrangement uses TRBV9 and TRBJ2-5, with D perhaps given as TRBD1 or TRBD2 (5 bases each). This CDR3 has 15 amino acids. CDR1 and CDR2 from the germline V gene are SGDLS and YYNGEE. V was cut by 0 bases and J by 4 bases, with 13 bases left in between. The CDR3 bases are TGTGCCAGCAGCGTAGCTGGGACCGAGGGAGAGACCCAGTACTTC. Encoded protein: CASSVAGTEGETQYF.

This chain joins TRBV7-9 and TRBJ1-2, with D perhaps matching TRBD1 (6 bases). CDR3 size: 13 residues. Per the germline V gene, CDR1 is SEHNR and CDR2 is FQNEAQ (reference sequence). The V end was cut by 1 base, the J end by 7 bases, with 10 bases between. The CDR3 region is CASSLGAGAGYTF. The CDR3 DNA reads as TGTGCCAGCAGCTTAGGGGCGGGGGCTGGCTACACCTTC.

The genes are TRBV2 and TRBJ2-2, with D possibly being TRBD2 (6 bases). With 11 bases removed from V and 5 bases from J, the gap between germline ends came to 15 bases. The CDR3 is 13 amino acids. Germline V gene sequence: CDR1 SNHLY, CDR2 FYNNEI. In DNA, the CDR3 is TGTGCCGTTCCGAGGAGGGAAACCGGGGAGCTGTTTTTT. This encodes CAVPRRETGELFF.

V usage is TRBV7-2 and J usage is TRBJ2-4; 9 bases agree with TRBD1. Trimming took 2 bases from V and 6 from J; bases not matched to a gene: 8. The germline V gene has CDR1 SGHTA and CDR2 FQGNSA. The CDR3 is made up of 16 amino acids. CDR3 sequence: CASSLMDRGFGNIQYF. The CDR3 coding sequence is TGTGCCAGCAGCTTAATGGACAGGGGATTTGGAAACATTCAGTACTTC.

The chain links TRBV6-2 or TRBV6-3 to TRBJ1-5; TRBD1 matches at 9 bases. The V and J ends lost 5 bases and 5 bases, in that order; junction bases with no gene match: 7. The CDR3 runs to 15 residues. Germline assignment: CDR1 MNHEY and CDR2 SVGEGT. CDR3 coding DNA: TGTGCCAGCAGTCTAAGACAGGGGGAATATCAGCCCCAGCATTTT. Translation gives CASSLRQGEYQPQHF.

The genes are TRBV6-2 or TRBV6-3 and TRBJ2-1, with 10 bases identical to TRBD2. V was pared by 0 bases and J by 10 bases, with 9 bases of the junction left unmatched. Germline CDR1 reads MNHEY; CDR2 reads SVGEGT. The CDR3 spans 16 residues. The CDR3 region is CASSYSASGGLGEQFF. CDR3 DNA sequence: TGTGCCAGCAGTTACTCAGCTAGCGGGGGCCTAGGGGAGCAGTTCTTC.

The rearrangement uses TRBV19 and TRBJ2-7; D might be TRBD1 or TRBD2, each matching 5 bases. Per the germline V gene, CDR1 is LNHDA and CDR2 is SQIVND (reference sequence). This CDR3 has 16 amino acids. V was clipped by 6 bases and J by 1 base, with 19 bases between them. CDR3 sequence reads: CASRTEGWSLSYEQYF. The CDR3 DNA sequence: TGTGCCAGTAGGACCGAGGGGTGGAGTCTTTCCTACGAGCAGTACTTC. The full variable domain, rest sourced from reference TRBV19 and TRBJ2-7, is DGGITQSPKYLFRKEGQNVTLSCEQNLNHDAMYWYRQDPGQGLRLIYYSQIVNDFQKGDIAEGYSVSREKKESFPLTVTSAQKNPTAFYLCASRTEGWSLSYEQYFGPGTRLTVT.

A few counts support this clonotype. The rearrangement links TRBV4-1 to TRBJ1-5, with a possible D match to TRBD1 (5 bases). In germline, CDR1 is MGHRA, CDR2 YSYEKL. The V end lost 0 bases, the J end lost 6 bases, and 15 bases lay between the germline ends. CDR3 length equals 16 residues. The CDR3 region has the DNA TGCGCCAGCAGCCAAGACGGCCGGGGGGGGAGTCAGCCCCAGCATTTT. It codes for CASSQDGRGGSQPQHF.

The chain has TRBV6-2 or TRBV6-3 and TRBJ1-1; the D is unclear. The length of the CDR3 is 16 residues. Looked up from germline, CDR1 is MNHEY and CDR2 is SVGEGT. V lost 2 bases and J lost 1, with 14 bases in between. The CDR3 DNA is TGTGCCAGCAGTTACCGGAGTGGCGGTGAGAACACTGAAGCTTTCTTT. As protein: CASSYRSGGENTEAFF.

The chain couples TRBV6-1 to TRBJ2-6, with D hard to call. Germline V gene lookup returns CDR1 MNHNS and CDR2 SASEGT. V was shortened by 1 base and J by 0 bases, with 4 bases between the two germline ends. The CDR3 contains 15 residues. The CDR3 DNA reads TGTGCCAGCAGTGAAGAGAACTCTGGGGCCAACGTCCTGACTTTC. This sequence encodes CASSEENSGANVLTF.

The rearrangement links TRBV4-1 to TRBJ2-1; 8 nucleotides line up with TRBD2. This CDR3 has 16 residues. Germline CDR1 MGHRA, CDR2 YSYEKL. After removal of 0 bases from V and 6 bases from J, the junction contained 7 bases not matched to a gene. This CDR3 is CASSQDPGGLINEQFF. CDR3 DNA sequence: TGCGCCAGCAGCCAAGATCCGGGGGGGCTCATCAATGAGCAGTTCTTC.